This TCR beta chain was recovered during a study of T cell changes during pregnancy in multiple sclerosis. The CDR3 consists of 14 residues. Per germline, CDR1 KGHSH and CDR2 LQKENI. Unmatched junction bases numbered 7, after V lost 3 bases and J lost 6 bases. The data were produced by immunoSEQ multiplex PCR, yet TCRdb's version contains in-frame clones alone and is incomplete. In the table there are approximately 39,000 clones, around 87% of which are singletons. The sample in question was CD4+ T cells from peripheral blood mononuclear cells, obtained in the second trimester of pregnancy. The sequence came from a female donor with multiple sclerosis, enrolled in a pregnancy study. V and J are TRBV18 and TRBJ2-7, with TRBD1 matching over 8 bases. Written as DNA, the CDR3 is TGTGCCAGCTCACCGCCCGGACAGGGAAGCGAGCAGTACTTC. This sequence encodes CASSPPGQGSEQYF.